This T cell receptor beta chain was recovered during a study of shared T cell receptors in the human thymus. The sample holds a few counts of this clone. This table comes from immunoSEQ multiplex PCR, and its TCRdb copy is limited to in-frame clones, with some not included. The sample has under 700,000 clones, 70% to 80% seen once. This CDR3 comprises 20 residues. The trim removed 7 bases at V and 0 bases at J, leaving 17 bases unmatched. Germline lookup yields CDR1 LNHDA and CDR2 SQIVND (reference sequence). The sample was also linked to a second study, of human thymus T cells. According to that study: Highly overlapping thymic repertoires among unrelated individuals were reported in related research.

What was sequenced was thymocytes. This chain uses TRBV19 with TRBJ2-1, with TRBD2 identical over 11 bases. This TCR was sampled from a boy under three years old with a congenital heart defect. The CDR3 spells CASKRRGLAGGRSSYNEQFF. The DNA of the CDR3 is TGTGCCAGTAAAAGGCGGGGTCTAGCGGGAGGACGAAGCTCCTACAATGAGCAGTTCTTC.